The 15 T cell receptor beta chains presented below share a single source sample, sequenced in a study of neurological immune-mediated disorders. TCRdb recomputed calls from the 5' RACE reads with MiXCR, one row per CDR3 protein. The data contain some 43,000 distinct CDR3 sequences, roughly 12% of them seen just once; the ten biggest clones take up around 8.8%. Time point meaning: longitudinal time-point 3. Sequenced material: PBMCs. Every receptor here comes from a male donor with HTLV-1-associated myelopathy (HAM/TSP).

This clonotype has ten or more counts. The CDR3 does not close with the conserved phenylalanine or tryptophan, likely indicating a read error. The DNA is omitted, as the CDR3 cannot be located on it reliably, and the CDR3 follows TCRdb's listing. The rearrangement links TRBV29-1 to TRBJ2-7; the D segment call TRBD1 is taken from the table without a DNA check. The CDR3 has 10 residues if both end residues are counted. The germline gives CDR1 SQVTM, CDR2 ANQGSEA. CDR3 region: CSVENGDSCL.

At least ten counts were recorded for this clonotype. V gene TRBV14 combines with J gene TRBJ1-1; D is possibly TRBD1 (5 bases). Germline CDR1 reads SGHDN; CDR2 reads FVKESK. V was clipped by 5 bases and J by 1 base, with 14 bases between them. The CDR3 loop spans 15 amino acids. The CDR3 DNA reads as TGTGCCAGCAGCTTTATAGGGGTAACGAACACTGAAGCTTTCTTT. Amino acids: CASSFIGVTNTEAFF.

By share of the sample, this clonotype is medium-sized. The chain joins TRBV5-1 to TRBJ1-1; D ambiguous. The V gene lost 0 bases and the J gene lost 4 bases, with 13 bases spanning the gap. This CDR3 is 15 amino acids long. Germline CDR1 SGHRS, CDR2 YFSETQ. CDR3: CASSLAGGRGTEAFF. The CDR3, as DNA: TGCGCCAGCAGCTTGGCAGGAGGGAGAGGCACTGAAGCTTTCTTT.

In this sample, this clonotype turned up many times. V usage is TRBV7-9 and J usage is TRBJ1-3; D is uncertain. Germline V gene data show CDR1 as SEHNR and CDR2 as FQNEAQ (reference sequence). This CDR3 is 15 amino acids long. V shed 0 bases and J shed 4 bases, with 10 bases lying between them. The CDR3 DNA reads TGTGCCAGCAGCTTAGCGGGAATTTTGGGAAACACCATATATTTT. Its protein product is CASSLAGILGNTIYF. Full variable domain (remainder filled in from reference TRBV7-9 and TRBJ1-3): DTGVSQNPRHKITKRGQNVTFRCDPISEHNRLYWYRQTLGQGPEFLTYFQNEAQLEKSRLLSDRFSAERPKGSFSTLEIQRTEQGDSAMYLCASSLAGILGNTIYFGEGSWLTVV.

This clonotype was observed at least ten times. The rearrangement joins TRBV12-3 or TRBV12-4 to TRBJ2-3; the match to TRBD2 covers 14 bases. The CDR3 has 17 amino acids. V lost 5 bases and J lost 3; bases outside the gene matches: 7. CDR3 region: CASSLGTSGGGTDTQYF. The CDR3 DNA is TGTGCCAGCAGTCTCGGGACTAGCGGGGGAGGGACAGATACGCAGTATTTT.

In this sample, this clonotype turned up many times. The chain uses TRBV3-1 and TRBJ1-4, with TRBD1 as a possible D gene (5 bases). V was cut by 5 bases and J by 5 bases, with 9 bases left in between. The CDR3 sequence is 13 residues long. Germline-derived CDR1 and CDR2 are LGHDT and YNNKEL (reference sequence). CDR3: CASSTGVNEKLFF. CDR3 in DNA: TGTGCCAGCAGCACAGGAGTAAATGAAAAACTGTTTTTT.

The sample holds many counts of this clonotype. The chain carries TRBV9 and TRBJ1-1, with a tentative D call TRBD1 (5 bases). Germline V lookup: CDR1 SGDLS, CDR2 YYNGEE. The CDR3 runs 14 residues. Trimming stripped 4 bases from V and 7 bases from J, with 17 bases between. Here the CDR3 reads CASSKEPGRDEAFF. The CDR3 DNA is TGTGCCAGCAGCAAAGAACCAGGGAGGGATGAAGCTTTCTTT.

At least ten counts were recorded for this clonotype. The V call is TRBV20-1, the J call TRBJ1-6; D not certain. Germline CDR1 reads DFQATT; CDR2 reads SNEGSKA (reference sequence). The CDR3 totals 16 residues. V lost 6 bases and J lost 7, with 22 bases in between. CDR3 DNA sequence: TGCAGTGCCGAGGGTTGGGTACTGGGAACAAATTCACCCCTCCACTTT. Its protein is CSAEGWVLGTNSPLHF.

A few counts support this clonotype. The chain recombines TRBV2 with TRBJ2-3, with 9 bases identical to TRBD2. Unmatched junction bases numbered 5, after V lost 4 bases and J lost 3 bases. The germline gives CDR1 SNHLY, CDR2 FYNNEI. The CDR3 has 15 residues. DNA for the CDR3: TGTGCCAGCAGTGGGCTAGCGGGGATAACAGATACGCAGTATTTT. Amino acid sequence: CASSGLAGITDTQYF.

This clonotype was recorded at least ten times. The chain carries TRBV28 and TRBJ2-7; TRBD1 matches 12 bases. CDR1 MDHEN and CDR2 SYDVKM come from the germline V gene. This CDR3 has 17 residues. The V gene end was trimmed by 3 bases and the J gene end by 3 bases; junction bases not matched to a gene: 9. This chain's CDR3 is CASSFPGTGGRLYEQYF. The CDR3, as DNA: TGTGCCAGCAGTTTCCCCGGGACAGGGGGCAGGCTCTACGAGCAGTACTTC.

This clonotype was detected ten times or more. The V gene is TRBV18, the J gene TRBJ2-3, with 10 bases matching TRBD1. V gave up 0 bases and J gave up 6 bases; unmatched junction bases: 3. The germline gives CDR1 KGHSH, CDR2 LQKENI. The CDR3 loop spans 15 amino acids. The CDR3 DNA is TGTGCCAGCTCACCACCGGGACAGGGGTCGGATACGCAGTATTTT. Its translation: CASSPPGQGSDTQYF. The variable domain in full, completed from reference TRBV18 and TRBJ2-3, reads NAGVMQNPRHLVRRRGQEARLRCSPMKGHSHVYWYRQLPEEGLKFMVYLQKENIIDESGMPKERFSAEFPKEGPSILRIQQVVRGDSAAYFCASSPPGQGSDTQYFGPGTRLTVL.

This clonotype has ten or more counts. CDR3 residues: CASSLYQGYEQYF. DNA of the CDR3: TGTGCCAGCAGCTTGTATCAGGGATACGAGCAGTACTTC. V gene TRBV5-6 combines with J gene TRBJ2-7; D might be TRBD1 (5 bases). The CDR3 spans 13 residues. Trimming took off 1 base at V and 4 bases at J, with 9 bases between the two ends. The germline V gene has CDR1 SGHDT and CDR2 YYEEEE.

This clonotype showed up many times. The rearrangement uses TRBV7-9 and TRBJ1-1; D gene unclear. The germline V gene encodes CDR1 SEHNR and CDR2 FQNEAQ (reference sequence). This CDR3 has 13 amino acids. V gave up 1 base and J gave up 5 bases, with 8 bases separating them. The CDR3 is CASSLETRTEAFF. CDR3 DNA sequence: TGTGCCAGCAGCTTAGAGACGAGAACTGAAGCTTTCTTT.

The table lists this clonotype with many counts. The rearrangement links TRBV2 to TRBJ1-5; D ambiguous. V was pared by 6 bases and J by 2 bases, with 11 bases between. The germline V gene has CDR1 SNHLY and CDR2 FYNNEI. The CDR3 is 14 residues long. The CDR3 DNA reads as TGTGCCAGCAGCACCCGGGCGGGCAATCAGCCCCAGCATTTT. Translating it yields CASSTRAGNQPQHF. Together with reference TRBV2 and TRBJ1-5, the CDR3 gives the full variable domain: EPEVTQTPSHQVTQMGQEVILRCVPISNHLYFYWYRQILGQKVEFLVSFYNNEISEKSEIFDDQFSVERPDGSNFTLKIRSTKLEDSAMYFCASSTRAGNQPQHFGDGTRLSIL.

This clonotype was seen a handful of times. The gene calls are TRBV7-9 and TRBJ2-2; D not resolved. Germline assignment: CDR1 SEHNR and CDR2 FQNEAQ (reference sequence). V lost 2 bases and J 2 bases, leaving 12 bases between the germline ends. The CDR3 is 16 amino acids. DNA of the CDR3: TGTGCCAGCAGCTTACCCTCAGGCGTCAACACCGGGGAGCTGTTTTTT. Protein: CASSLPSGVNTGELFF. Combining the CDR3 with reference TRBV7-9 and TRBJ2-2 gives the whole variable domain DTGVSQNPRHKITKRGQNVTFRCDPISEHNRLYWYRQTLGQGPEFLTYFQNEAQLEKSRLLSDRFSAERPKGSFSTLEIQRTEQGDSAMYLCASSLPSGVNTGELFFGEGSRLTVL.